The source of this TCR beta chain is a study of cytomegalovirus exposure and HLA in healthy donors. V gave up 2 bases and J gave up 3 bases; unmatched junction bases: 1. CDR3 length equals 14 residues. Germline CDR1 is MNHEY and CDR2 is SMNVEV (reference sequence). PCR amplification relied on 60 Vbeta primers (plus 13 Jbeta primers). The table came from immunoSEQ multiplex PCR; TCRdb's copy has only in-frame clones and leaves some out. Of about 120,000 clones listed, about 80% are singletons. The J gene is TRBJ2-1, the V gene TRBV27; the match to TRBD2 covers 7 bases. Sequences were obtained from PBMCs. The TCR originated in a woman between 35 and 50 years old in good health and CMV-seropositive. The CDR3 DNA sequence: TGTGCCAGCAGTTTAAGCGGGATCTACAATGAGCAGTTCTTC. Protein sequence: CASSLSGIYNEQFF.